The clone carrying this T cell receptor (beta chain) was observed a single time. Its antigen is still unknown. Some clones are missing from TCRdb's copy, which holds only in-frame ones; the method was immunoSEQ multiplex PCR. The table has fewer than 75,000 clones, under 85% seen once. This CDR3 is 19 amino acids long. The germline V gene has CDR1 MNHEY and CDR2 SVGEGT. Trimming at V came to 5 bases and at J to 1 base, leaving 11 bases not matched to a gene. This entry comes from a study of vaccination effects on CD4 cells after COVID-19. Study background: The second dose preceded post-vaccine samples by a median of 72 days.

Culturing for more than 9 days preceded CD4+ T cell isolation. Participants completed two doses of the BNT162b2 or mRNA-1273 vaccine. The study found no prior SARS-CoV-2 infection in the vaccine recipients, who tested negative for nucleocapsid antibodies. Half of the medium was exchanged for IL-2 medium on both days 3 and 7. Regarding the study as a whole: Cross-reactivity with common cold coronaviruses was shown by only 1 of 255 vaccine-induced clones in healthy vaccinees.

The sample in question was CD4+ T cells from PBMCs cultured without peptide, obtained after COVID-19 vaccination. The sequence came from a human donor who received a COVID-19 vaccine. The genes are TRBV6-2 or TRBV6-3 and TRBJ2-6; TRBD2 matches 10 bases. Written as DNA, the CDR3 is TGTGCCAGCAGTAGTCTAGCGGGAGTGGCCCCTTCTGGGGCCAACGTCCTGACTTTC. Its translation is CASSSLAGVAPSGANVLTF.